The rows below give T cell receptor beta chains drawn from one sample of a study of circulating CD8 cells and anti-PD-1 response in melanoma. One entry per CDR3 protein, called by TCRdb with MiXCR from the reads. The sample has over 650 distinct CDR3 sequences; around 5.6% are singletons. The material sequenced was CD8+ T cells from PBMCs, taken at baseline or after one month of anti-PD-1 therapy (not recorded which). These receptors all come from a human donor with melanoma. CDR3s include the opening cysteine and the closing phenylalanine or tryptophan. Fields, in order: D gene, J gene, clone size, V gene, CDR3 protein, CDR3 DNA. D genes are given only for firm matches. Clone size is given for some rows only: seen once, a few or many times, or a class if the clone is expanded.

D gene: .; J gene: TRBJ1-1; clone size: large; V gene: TRBV14; CDR3 protein: CASSRAGALNTEAFF; CDR3 DNA: TGTGCCAGCAGCCGGGCAGGGGCCCTCAACACTGAAGCTTTCTTT
D gene: .; J gene: TRBJ2-3; clone size: hyperexpanded; V gene: TRBV25-1; CDR3 protein: CAGGSGNTDTQYF; CDR3 DNA: TGTGCCGGAGGGAGCGGAAACACAGATACGCAGTATTTT
D gene: .; J gene: TRBJ1-1; clone size: medium-sized; V gene: TRBV5-6; CDR3 protein: CASSDGGHGFPEAFF; CDR3 DNA: TGTGCCAGCAGCGACGGGGGACACGGTTTCCCTGAAGCTTTCTTT
D gene: .; J gene: TRBJ2-1; clone size: .; V gene: TRBV29-1; CDR3 protein: CSVEPGQPNNEQFF; CDR3 DNA: TGCAGCGTCGAGCCCGGACAGCCGAACAATGAGCAGTTCTTC
D gene: .; J gene: TRBJ2-2; clone size: large; V gene: TRBV5-4; CDR3 protein: CASTPAENTGELFF; CDR3 DNA: TGTGCCAGCACCCCGGCAGAGAACACCGGGGAGCTGTTTTTT
D gene: .; J gene: TRBJ2-7; clone size: large; V gene: TRBV28; CDR3 protein: CATTSRGRPEQYF; CDR3 DNA: TGTGCCACCACCAGCCGGGGGCGGCCCGAGCAGTACTTC
D gene: .; J gene: TRBJ1-5; clone size: medium-sized; V gene: TRBV4-1; CDR3 protein: CASSQDYRSNQPQHF; CDR3 DNA: TGCGCCAGCAGCCAAGATTACAGGAGCAATCAGCCCCAGCATTTT
D gene: TRBD1; J gene: TRBJ2-7; clone size: medium-sized; V gene: TRBV14; CDR3 protein: CASSYGTAYEQYF; CDR3 DNA: TGTGCCAGCAGTTACGGGACAGCCTACGAGCAGTACTTC
D gene: .; J gene: TRBJ1-1; clone size: large; V gene: TRBV27; CDR3 protein: CASSLSRTAEAFF; CDR3 DNA: TGTGCCAGCAGTTTATCCCGGACAGCTGAAGCTTTCTTT
D gene: .; J gene: TRBJ2-7; clone size: .; V gene: TRBV28; CDR3 protein: CASSFIVREQYF; CDR3 DNA: TGTGCCAGCAGTTTTATAGTCCGAGAGCAGTACTTC
D gene: .; J gene: TRBJ2-7; clone size: large; V gene: TRBV10-3; CDR3 protein: CAISGAATSSYEQYF; CDR3 DNA: TGTGCCATCAGTGGGGCGGCGACATCTTCCTACGAGCAGTACTTC
D gene: .; J gene: TRBJ2-7; clone size: medium-sized; V gene: TRBV20-1; CDR3 protein: CSATSQGYEQYF; CDR3 DNA: TGCAGTGCTACCAGCCAGGGGTACGAGCAGTACTTC
D gene: .; J gene: TRBJ1-1; clone size: few; V gene: TRBV4-1; CDR3 protein: CASSQEEFAPRGTEAFF; CDR3 DNA: TGCGCCAGCAGCCAAGAAGAGTTCGCGCCACGGGGGACTGAAGCTTTCTTT
D gene: .; J gene: TRBJ2-5; clone size: medium-sized; V gene: TRBV7-3; CDR3 protein: CASSLHIVGTQYF; CDR3 DNA: TGTGCCAGCAGCTTGCACATTGTGGGAACCCAGTACTTC
D gene: TRBD1; J gene: TRBJ2-7; clone size: medium-sized; V gene: TRBV7-6; CDR3 protein: CASSLGQGAFNEQYF; CDR3 DNA: TGTGCCAGCAGCCTCGGACAGGGGGCGTTTAACGAGCAGTACTTC
D gene: .; J gene: TRBJ2-7; clone size: .; V gene: TRBV28; CDR3 protein: CASRFPTGHPGYEQYF; CDR3 DNA: TGTGCCAGCAGATTTCCTACAGGCCACCCCGGCTACGAGCAGTACTTC
D gene: .; J gene: TRBJ2-7; clone size: medium-sized; V gene: TRBV27; CDR3 protein: CASSLGPTYEQYF; CDR3 DNA: TGTGCCAGCAGTTTAGGGCCAACCTACGAGCAGTACTTC
D gene: TRBD2; J gene: TRBJ2-3; clone size: large; V gene: TRBV28; CDR3 protein: CASRPGTSGTFRTDTQYF; CDR3 DNA: TGTGCCAGCAGGCCCGGGACTAGCGGGACTTTCCGCACAGATACGCAGTATTTT
D gene: TRBD2; J gene: TRBJ2-1; clone size: few; V gene: TRBV2; CDR3 protein: CAGSPARGMNEQFF; CDR3 DNA: TGTGCCGGAAGCCCTGCGCGGGGGATGAATGAGCAGTTCTTC
D gene: TRBD2; J gene: TRBJ2-3; clone size: .; V gene: TRBV11-2; CDR3 protein: CASSLTASGDTQYF; CDR3 DNA: TGTGCCAGCAGCTTAACGGCTAGCGGGGATACGCAGTATTTT
D gene: TRBD2; J gene: TRBJ2-1; clone size: medium-sized; V gene: TRBV19; CDR3 protein: CASSIVGGDYNEQFF; CDR3 DNA: TGTGCCAGTAGTATAGTCGGGGGGGATTACAATGAGCAGTTCTTC
D gene: .; J gene: TRBJ2-7; clone size: medium-sized; V gene: TRBV21-1; CDR3 protein: CASSKAPTSGGYYEQYF; CDR3 DNA: TGTGCCAGCAGCAAAGCCCCGACTAGCGGGGGGTACTACGAGCAGTACTTC
D gene: .; J gene: TRBJ2-3; clone size: medium-sized; V gene: TRBV4-1; CDR3 protein: CASSQFAGATDTQYF; CDR3 DNA: TGCGCCAGCAGCCAATTTGCGGGGGCCACAGATACGCAGTATTTT
D gene: .; J gene: TRBJ1-4; clone size: .; V gene: TRBV19; CDR3 protein: CASSPGTATNEKLFF; CDR3 DNA: TGTGCCAGTAGCCCCGGCACCGCAACTAATGAAAAACTGTTTTTT
D gene: .; J gene: TRBJ1-3; clone size: medium-sized; V gene: TRBV11-2; CDR3 protein: CASSLTGNTIYF; CDR3 DNA: TGTGCCAGCAGCTTGACTGGAAACACCATATATTTT
D gene: .; J gene: TRBJ2-7; clone size: few; V gene: TRBV19; CDR3 protein: CASSTFAGNEQYF; CDR3 DNA: TGTGCCAGTAGTACGTTTGCGGGGAACGAGCAGTACTTC
D gene: .; J gene: TRBJ1-6; clone size: large; V gene: TRBV28; CDR3 protein: CASRAGTTTTYNSPLHF; CDR3 DNA: TGTGCCAGCAGGGCCGGGACAACTACCACCTATAATTCACCCCTCCACTTT
D gene: .; J gene: TRBJ2-5; clone size: medium-sized; V gene: TRBV28; CDR3 protein: CASSGQNVKTQYF; CDR3 DNA: TGTGCCAGCAGCGGACAGAACGTCAAGACCCAGTACTTC
D gene: .; J gene: TRBJ1-3; clone size: medium-sized; V gene: TRBV2; CDR3 protein: CASSEITTSGNTIYF; CDR3 DNA: TGTGCCAGCAGTGAAATAACCACCTCTGGAAACACCATATATTTT
D gene: .; J gene: TRBJ2-2; clone size: medium-sized; V gene: TRBV18; CDR3 protein: CASSPSRVSNTGELFF; CDR3 DNA: TGTGCCAGCTCGCCCTCGAGGGTATCGAACACCGGGGAGCTGTTTTTT
D gene: TRBD1; J gene: TRBJ2-7; clone size: medium-sized; V gene: TRBV27; CDR3 protein: CASSRQGHEQYF; CDR3 DNA: TGTGCCAGCAGTCGACAGGGCCACGAGCAGTACTTC